These T cell receptor beta chains were read from a single sample in a study of CD4 T cells in relation to SARS-CoV-2 and coronaviruses. Some clones are missing from TCRdb's copy, which holds only in-frame ones; the method was immunoSEQ multiplex PCR. The repertoire holds about 59,000 clones, with more than 80% as singletons. Sequencing was performed on memory CD4+ T cells from PBMCs. The source is a human donor in good health. The CDR3 runs from the conserved cysteine through the conserved F or W. D genes are given only for firm matches. Clone size is not always given. Where it is, it says once, few, many or a class for expanded clones.

TRBD2 TRBJ2-1 TRBV7-6 . TGTGCCAGCAGCTCCAGAACTAGCGGCTCCTACAATGAGCAGTTCTTC CASSSRTSGSYNEQFF
. TRBJ1-2 TRBV28 . TGTGCCAGCAGTTTGGGACCTACCTCCCGTGGCTACACCTTC CASSLGPTSRGYTF
TRBD2 TRBJ2-6 TRBV10-3 . TGTGCCATCAGCTTCAGCGGGAGGTCGTCTGGGGCCAACGTCCTGACTTTC CAISFSGRSSGANVLTF
. TRBJ2-5 TRBV6-5 once TGTGCCAGCAGTCTAGGCGGGGATTCGAAGACCCAGTACTTC CASSLGGDSKTQYF
. TRBJ1-5 TRBV27 few TGTGCCAGCAGTTTCCTTTATAGCAATCAGCCCCAGCATTTT CASSFLYSNQPQHF
TRBD2 TRBJ2-7 TRBV28 . TGTGCCAGCAGATCACCTGGGACTAGCGGGAGGACCTACGAGCAGTACTTC CASRSPGTSGRTYEQYF
. TRBJ2-1 TRBV24-1 . TGTGCCACCAGTGATCCCAATGGGGGCCATGAGCAGTTCTTC CATSDPNGGHEQFF
. TRBJ2-1 TRBV7-2 . TGTGCCAGCAGCTTAGAGGGGAGCTCCTACAATGAGCAGTTCTTC CASSLEGSSYNEQFF
. TRBJ1-1 TRBV30 . TGTGCCTGGAGTGTACTTATGGGGCAGAAAGCTTTCTTT CAWSVLMGQKAFF
. TRBJ1-1 TRBV19 . TGTGCCAGTAGCAGCCCGGGCCGGGCCATGAACACTGAAGCTTTCTTT CASSSPGRAMNTEAFF
TRBD2 TRBJ2-7 TRBV28 once TGTGCCAGCAACCCGGGAGGCCGTTCCTACGAGCAGTACTTC CASNPGGRSYEQYF
. TRBJ2-7 TRBV5-1 . TGCGCCAGCAGTGGAGGGACAGTAACCTACGAGCAGTACTTC CASSGGTVTYEQYF
. TRBJ2-2 TRBV15 once TGTGCCACCAGCATAAGAACGAACACCGGGGAGCTGTTTTTT CATSIRTNTGELFF
. TRBJ1-3 TRBV18 once TGTGCCAGCTCACCGGGGGAGTTCCCGAGAAACACCATATATTTT CASSPGEFPRNTIYF
. TRBJ1-4 TRBV6-1 . TGTGCCAGCACTGAAAGTGGGGGGCCTAATGAAAAACTGTTTTTT CASTESGGPNEKLFF
. TRBJ1-6 TRBV5-1 . TGCGCCAGCAGCGCGTCAGGGGAATATTCACCCCTCCACTTT CASSASGEYSPLHF
. TRBJ1-5 TRBV19 . TGTGCCAGTAGGCCTCAGGGGTTGGGCAATCAGCCCCAGCATTTT CASRPQGLGNQPQHF
. TRBJ2-2 TRBV10-1 . TGCGCCAGCAGTGAGTCGAACAGGGACACCGGGGAGCTGTTTTTT CASSESNRDTGELFF
TRBD1 TRBJ2-3 TRBV7-3 . TGTGCCAGCAGCCAAACAGGGGGTACGCAGTATTTT CASSQTGGTQYF
TRBD1 TRBJ1-3 TRBV11-2 . TGTGCCAGCTTGAGGACAGGCTCTGGAAACACCATATATTTT CASLRTGSGNTIYF
. TRBJ2-7 TRBV27 few TGTGCCAGCAGTTTATCCCCGGGTCTAGGTCACGAGCAGTACTTC CASSLSPGLGHEQYF
. TRBJ2-3 TRBV7-2 . TGTGCCAGCACCCCTACCGGGACAGATACGCAGTATTTT CASTPTGTDTQYF
. TRBJ2-6 TRBV19 . TGTGCCAGTAGTATGTGGGGGTCCAGAGTCCCTGGGGCCAACGTCCTGACTTTC CASSMWGSRVPGANVLTF
. TRBJ2-7 TRBV2 . TGTGCCAGCGCGGAGGAAACCTACGAGCAGTACTTC CASAEETYEQYF
TRBD2 TRBJ2-2 TRBV6-5 . TGTGCCAGCGGTACTAGCGGTGTCGCCGGGGAGCTGTTTTTT CASGTSGVAGELFF
. TRBJ1-1 TRBV29-1 . TGCAGCGTGGCGAAGAACACTGAAGCTTTCTTT CSVAKNTEAFF
TRBD2 TRBJ2-1 TRBV3-1/TRBV3-2 . TGTGCCAGCAGCTTCATAGCGGGGGCCCCCGGGGATGAGCAGTTCTTC CASSFIAGAPGDEQFF
. TRBJ1-4 TRBV19 . TGTGCCAGTAGTGGGGACGGGATAGAAAAACTGTTTTTT CASSGDGIEKLFF
. TRBJ1-5 TRBV6-6 few TGTGCCAGCAGTCCCGCGGGGGCGGGTTATAGCAATCAGCCCCAGCATTTT CASSPAGAGYSNQPQHF
. TRBJ2-3 TRBV18 once TGTGCCAGCTCACCAAGGTCGGCAGATACGCAGTATTTT CASSPRSADTQYF
TRBD1 TRBJ2-7 TRBV6-6 . TGTGCCAGCAGTTACTCGCTGGGACAGGGGTACGAGCAGTACTTC CASSYSLGQGYEQYF
TRBD2 TRBJ2-2 TRBV5-1 . TGCGCCAGCAGGGAACTAGCGGCCCAGGGCACCGGGGAGCTGTTTTTT CASRELAAQGTGELFF
TRBD1 TRBJ1-2 TRBV6-5 . TGTGCCAGCAGTTACTCGACCAGGGGGGACTATGGCTACACCTTC CASSYSTRGDYGYTF
TRBD2 TRBJ2-3 TRBV4-2 . TGTGCCAGCACAAAAACGGGGACTACCCGCACTAGCACAGATACGCAGTATTTT CASTKTGTTRTSTDTQYF
TRBD2 TRBJ2-1 TRBV10-1 . TGCGCCAGCAGTTCAGGGACTAGCGGCTTCAATGAGCAGTTCTTC CASSSGTSGFNEQFF
TRBD1 TRBJ2-3 TRBV24-1 . TGTGCCACCAGTGGATGGACAGGCAGCACAGATACGCAGTATTTT CATSGWTGSTDTQYF
. TRBJ1-2 TRBV28 . TGTGCCAGCAGCTTGACAGATACTAACTATGGCTACACCTTC CASSLTDTNYGYTF
. TRBJ2-2 TRBV5-8 . TGTGCCAGCAGCTCTCTCAGGGGCACCGGGGAGCTGTTTTTT CASSSLRGTGELFF
TRBD1 TRBJ2-3 TRBV5-5 once TGTGCCAGCAGCTTGGTGCCGGGGACAGGTACAGATACGCAGTATTTT CASSLVPGTGTDTQYF
. TRBJ2-3 TRBV7-3 . TGTGCCAGCAGTCTTGGGGGGGCGGGGAATACGCAGTATTTT CASSLGGAGNTQYF
TRBD2 TRBJ2-1 TRBV29-1 . TGCAGCGTGGGGACTAGCGGGAGCGGAAATGAGCAGTTCTTC CSVGTSGSGNEQFF
TRBD1 TRBJ2-3 TRBV6-5 . TGTGCCAGCAGTCAGGGACAGGGATACACAGATACGCAGTATTTT CASSQGQGYTDTQYF
. TRBJ1-1 TRBV7-9 . TGTGCCAGCAGCCCTCCGCGTAGGACAAACACTGAAGCTTTCTTT CASSPPRRTNTEAFF
. TRBJ2-7 TRBV7-2 few TGTGCCAGCAGCTTAGTGGGAGGCTACGAGCAGTACTTC CASSLVGGYEQYF
. TRBJ1-4 TRBV5-1 . TGCGCCAGCAGCTTGGAGGGGGTCGCTAATGAAAAACTGTTTTTT CASSLEGVANEKLFF
. TRBJ1-2 TRBV2 . TGTGCCAGCCGCATGGGTCCCACACTTTATGGCTACACCTTC CASRMGPTLYGYTF
. TRBJ2-7 TRBV23-1 . TGCGCCAGCAGTCAGCTTACAGGGACCGAGCAGTACTTC CASSQLTGTEQYF
. TRBJ2-3 TRBV18 . TGTGCCAGCTCCCCCGGGGGCGCCTCTAGGGCCGATACGCAGTATTTT CASSPGGASRADTQYF
. TRBJ2-1 TRBV3-1/TRBV3-2 . TGTGCCAGCAGCCAAGTCTTAACTGAGCAGTTCTTC CASSQVLTEQFF
TRBD1 TRBJ2-1 TRBV24-1 few TGTGCCACCAGTTCACAGGGGGCGACTGAGCAGTTCTTC CATSSQGATEQFF